This passage covers 12 T cell receptor beta chains from one sample sequenced in a study of OX40 agonist ivuxolimab in advanced cancers. Measured with immunoSEQ multiplex PCR; TCRdb has only the in-frame clones, and not every one. The table includes around 30,000 clones, approximately 89% detected once. The sample consisted of CD4+ or CD8+ T cells sorted from blood, taken in a trial of the OX40 agonist ivuxolimab. All receptors come from an adult with an advanced solid tumor such as melanoma, head and neck, liver or kidney cancer.

V is TRBV19 and J is TRBJ1-2, with D hard to call. The V gene's germline CDR1 is LNHDA and CDR2 SQIVND (reference sequence). Trimming pared 3 bases from V and 6 bases from J, leaving 11 bases between. The CDR3 covers 13 residues. CDR3 residues: CASSISVFDGYTF. CDR3 DNA: TGTGCCAGTAGTATCTCAGTGTTTGATGGCTACACCTTC. The variable domain in full, with the rest retrieved from reference TRBV19 and TRBJ1-2, is DGGITQSPKYLFRKEGQNVTLSCEQNLNHDAMYWYRQDPGQGLRLIYYSQIVNDFQKGDIAEGYSVSREKKESFPLTVTSAQKNPTAFYLCASSISVFDGYTFGSGTRLTVV.

The V gene is TRBV7-9, the J gene TRBJ1-4; weak D call: TRBD1 (6 bases). Trimming stripped 5 bases from V and 0 bases from J, with 16 bases between. Per germline, CDR1 SEHNR and CDR2 FQNEAQ (reference sequence). This CDR3 comprises 17 residues. CDR3 sequence: CASSPLGTPATNEKLFF. The CDR3 DNA reads TGTGCCAGCAGCCCGCTTGGGACACCAGCAACTAATGAAAAACTGTTTTTT.

The chain employs TRBV7-9 and TRBJ1-2, with D perhaps TRBD1 (5 bases). The germline CDR1 and CDR2 sequences are SEHNR and FQNEAQ (reference sequence). There are 16 residues in the CDR3. The V end lost 5 bases, the J end lost 1 base, and 17 bases lay between the germline ends. The CDR3 nucleotides are TGTGCCAGCAGCCTAGGCCCCGACAGCGTTAACTATGGCTACACCTTC. This encodes CASSLGPDSVNYGYTF.

V is TRBV15 and J is TRBJ2-7, with no clear D. V dropped 2 bases and J dropped 1 base, with 12 bases sitting between them. This CDR3 spans 15 amino acids. From germline, CDR1 is LNHNV and CDR2 YYDKDF (reference sequence). The CDR3 coding sequence is TGTGCCACCAGCAGACACAACAGTTTTTCCTACGAGCAGTACTTC. Its translation: CATSRHNSFSYEQYF. Combining the CDR3 with reference TRBV15 and TRBJ2-7 gives the whole variable domain DAMVIQNPRYQVTQFGKPVTLSCSQTLNHNVMYWYQQKSSQAPKLLFHYYDKDFNNEADTPDNFQSRRPNTSFCFLDIRSPGLGDTAMYLCATSRHNSFSYEQYFGPGTRLTVT.

The V call is TRBV19, the J call TRBJ2-2; D not resolved. V was shortened by 5 bases and J by 7 bases, with 20 bases between the two germline ends. Germline assignment: CDR1 LNHDA and CDR2 SQIVND (reference sequence). The CDR3 is 16 amino acids. The CDR3 is CASSVPSRSGNGELFF. CDR3 coding DNA: TGTGCCAGTAGTGTGCCCTCCCGGAGTGGTAACGGGGAGCTGTTTTTT. Supplemented by reference TRBV19 and TRBJ2-2, the full variable domain reads DGGITQSPKYLFRKEGQNVTLSCEQNLNHDAMYWYRQDPGQGLRLIYYSQIVNDFQKGDIAEGYSVSREKKESFPLTVTSAQKNPTAFYLCASSVPSRSGNGELFFGEGSRLTVL.

The V gene is TRBV5-1, the J gene TRBJ2-7; D is perhaps TRBD1 (6 bases). V was clipped by 0 bases and J by 0 bases, with 10 bases between them. This CDR3 is 15 amino acids long. Germline CDR1 SGHRS, CDR2 YFSETQ. The chain's CDR3 is CASSLGGQSSYEQYF. DNA for the CDR3: TGCGCCAGCAGCTTGGGAGGACAGAGCTCCTACGAGCAGTACTTC.

V gene TRBV6-5 combines with J gene TRBJ2-1; possible D gene TRBD2, 6 bases. In germline, CDR1 is MNHEY, CDR2 SVGAGI. This CDR3 comprises 15 residues. Trimming removed 5 bases from V and 4 bases from J, with 15 bases in between. CDR3 DNA: TGTGCCAGCAGTGCGCGGGACCTCGGATACAATGAGCAGTTCTTC. It yields the protein CASSARDLGYNEQFF.

The V call is TRBV19, the J call TRBJ2-7; D is ambiguous. V lost 8 bases to trimming and J lost 2 bases, with 10 bases between them. The V gene's germline CDR1 is LNHDA and CDR2 SQIVND (reference sequence). The CDR3 has 12 residues. In nucleotides, the CDR3 is TGTGCCAGTGCCACATCAACCTACGAGCAGTACTTC. It encodes CASATSTYEQYF.

The chain recombines TRBV19 with TRBJ1-5; 7 bases map to TRBD1. Trimming at V came to 1 base and at J to 7 bases, leaving 7 bases not matched to a gene. Germline CDR1 and CDR2: LNHDA and SQIVND (reference sequence). There are 15 residues in the CDR3. The chain's CDR3 is CASSIADRVSQPQHF. In DNA, the CDR3 is TGTGCCAGTAGTATAGCCGACAGGGTTTCCCAGCCCCAGCATTTT.

The J gene is TRBJ1-5, the V gene TRBV7-8, with D maybe TRBD1 (5 bases). Germline V gene lookup returns CDR1 SGHVS and CDR2 FQNEAQ. V was trimmed by 2 bases and J by 2 bases, leaving 16 bases between them. The CDR3 contains 17 residues. In DNA form, the CDR3 reads TGTGCCAGCAGCTTAAGTCTCATAGGGGAAGGCAATCAGCCCCAGCATTTT. Translated, it gives CASSLSLIGEGNQPQHF.

The CDR3 sequence is CASSLVPSGTYNEQFF. In nucleotides, the CDR3 is TGTGCCAGCAGCTTAGTACCTAGCGGGACTTACAATGAGCAGTTCTTC. The chain has TRBV7-9 and TRBJ2-1, with 9 bases identical to TRBD2. V lost 1 base, J lost 4 bases, and 5 bases stayed unmatched. There are 16 residues in the CDR3. From germline, CDR1 is SEHNR and CDR2 FQNEAQ (reference sequence).

Details on this clone: One end of the junction varies from germline; a read error may be responsible. This rearrangement joins TRBV5-3 to TRBJ2-7; 7 bases match TRBD2. TRBV5-3 is reported as an ORF; its role is uncertain. CDR3 length equals 14 residues. CDR3 bases: TGTGCCAGCAGCTTGGGCGGGAGTAGCTACGAGCAGTACTTC. The encoded protein is CASSLGGSSYEQYF.